Listed here are 30 T cell receptor beta chains from one sample, sequenced in a study of human T cells and chemical hapten exposure. The time point is: patch test 3, about 24 weeks after DPC sensitization. This sample's treatment: therapeutic diphenylcyclopropenone sensitization with weekly scalp DPC. In TCRdb, the RACE reads were re-called with MiXCR into one record per CDR3 protein. The data hold about 170,000 distinct CDR3 sequences, with approximately 30% observed a single time. The material was whole blood, obtained in connection with sensitization to the hapten diphenylcyclopropenone (DPC). The origin of the receptors is a woman between 18 and 29 years old with alopecia areata. Some clones in this sample may be carry-over from other donors' samples.

The chain couples TRBV7-9 to TRBJ1-2, with D possibly being TRBD1 (6 bases). Germline-derived CDR1 and CDR2 are SEHNR and FQNEAQ (reference sequence). The CDR3 covers 13 residues. Trimming shortened V by 1 base and J by 4 bases, and 7 bases separated the two germline ends. In DNA, the CDR3 is TGTGCCAGCAGCTTAGTGGACAGCTATGGCTACACCTTC. It encodes CASSLVDSYGYTF. Full variable domain (remainder filled in from reference TRBV7-9 and TRBJ1-2): DTGVSQNPRHKITKRGQNVTFRCDPISEHNRLYWYRQTLGQGPEFLTYFQNEAQLEKSRLLSDRFSAERPKGSFSTLEIQRTEQGDSAMYLCASSLVDSYGYTFGSGTRLTVV.

This clonotype appeared a few times. The chain uses TRBV2 and TRBJ2-3; D not certain. CDR3 length equals 13 residues. The V gene's germline CDR1 is SNHLY and CDR2 FYNNEI. Deletions cut 5 bases from V and 6 bases from J, with 12 bases between. CDR3 sequence (DNA): TGTGCCAGCAGTCGGTCCCTCCAGGATACGCAGTATTTT. It codes for CASSRSLQDTQYF.

In this sample, this clonotype turned up many times. V is TRBV12-3 or TRBV12-4 and J is TRBJ2-1, with a possible D match to TRBD1 (6 bases). V lost 3 bases, J lost 6 bases, and 12 bases lay in between. CDR3 size: 14 residues. The CDR3 sequence is CASSFLGQPNEQFF. For the CDR3, the DNA is TGTGCCAGCAGTTTCCTGGGACAACCCAATGAGCAGTTCTTC.

This clonotype occurred a few times. This chain connects TRBV5-1 to TRBJ2-5; no reliable D call. Trimming shortened V by 4 bases and J by 0 bases, and 4 bases separated the two germline ends. Germline V gene lookup returns CDR1 SGHRS and CDR2 YFSETQ. This CDR3 is 12 amino acids long. The CDR3 DNA reads TGCGCCAGCAGCCCTCACCAAGAGACCCAGTACTTC. It is translated as CASSPHQETQYF.

This chain connects TRBV28 to TRBJ1-2; D is undetermined. The CDR3 has 10 amino acids. The V end was cut by 3 bases, the J end by 8 bases, with 4 bases between. The germline V gene encodes CDR1 MDHEN and CDR2 SYDVKM. The CDR3 DNA reads as TGTGCCAGCAGTTTTCGAGGCTACACCTTC. Translated, it gives CASSFRGYTF.

This clonotype was seen a few times. This chain uses TRBV5-8 with TRBJ1-5, with D possibly being TRBD1 (5 bases). V was pared by 3 bases and J by 5 bases, with 15 bases between. CDR1 is SGHTS, CDR2 YDEGEE, per germline. There are 15 residues in the CDR3. CDR3 DNA: TGTGCCAGCAGCTGGGGGTCCTTCGGTTATCAGCCCCAGCATTTT. Translated, it gives CASSWGSFGYQPQHF.

V and J are TRBV11-3 and TRBJ2-2; D might be TRBD1 (6 bases). V was pared by 0 bases and J by 8 bases, with 10 bases between. The germline gives CDR1 SGHNT, CDR2 YENEEA. The CDR3 runs to 14 residues. CDR3 DNA sequence: TGTGCCAGCAGCTTAGATCTGACAGGAGGGGAGCTGTTTTTT. Protein product: CASSLDLTGGELFF.

This clonotype has a handful of counts. The chain carries TRBV29-1 and TRBJ2-2; 8 bases are a match to TRBD2. This CDR3 region has 13 residues. Germline CDR1 reads SQVTM; CDR2 reads ANQGSEA. With 3 bases clipped from V and 7 bases from J, the junction kept 4 bases outside the gene matches. CDR3 region: CSVDQAGVGELFF. In DNA, the CDR3 is TGCAGCGTTGATCAAGCGGGAGTCGGGGAGCTGTTTTTT.

This clonotype has only a few counts. The V call is TRBV4-3, the J call TRBJ2-2; D uncertain. Germline CDR1 is LGHNA and CDR2 is YSLEER. The CDR3 extends over 12 amino acids. Trimming took off 3 bases at V and 6 bases at J, with 5 bases between the two ends. CDR3 amino acids: CASSHDPGELFF. The CDR3 bases are TGCGCCAGCAGCCATGATCCCGGGGAGCTGTTTTTT.

This clonotype was seen a few times. The CDR3 region has the DNA TGTGCCAGCAGTTACTCTATACTGAACACTGAAGCTTTCTTT. It translates to CASSYSILNTEAFF. The rearrangement joins TRBV6-2 or TRBV6-3 to TRBJ1-1; D unclear. Trimming removed 0 bases from V and 0 bases from J, with 5 bases in between. Looked up from germline, CDR1 is MNHEY and CDR2 is SVGEGT. The CDR3 is 14 residues long.

The chain combines TRBV6-2 or TRBV6-3 with TRBJ1-1; unclear D gene. Trimming left V 5 bases short and J 2 bases short, with 18 bases between. Per germline, CDR1 MNHEY and CDR2 SVGEGT. The CDR3 spans 16 residues. This CDR3 reads CASSPPDWHDNTEAFF. The CDR3 DNA sequence: TGTGCCAGCAGTCCCCCTGACTGGCATGATAACACTGAAGCTTTCTTT.

The CDR3 sequence is CSARPRKREQADTQYF. CDR3 bases: TGCAGTGCTAGACCACGGAAGAGGGAGCAGGCAGATACGCAGTATTTT. The chain is built from TRBV20-1 and TRBJ2-3, with D possibly being TRBD2 (5 bases). The V gene lost 2 bases and the J gene lost 4 bases, with 19 bases spanning the gap. Per germline, CDR1 DFQATT and CDR2 SNEGSKA (reference sequence). The CDR3 sequence is 16 residues long.

This clonotype has only one observation. This chain connects TRBV20-1 to TRBJ2-1, with D perhaps matching TRBD1 (5 bases). The V end was cut by 4 bases, the J end by 6 bases, with 10 bases between. The CDR3 is 12 residues long. The V gene's germline CDR1 is DFQATT and CDR2 SNEGSKA (reference sequence). CDR3 loop: CSATQGSNEQFF. Here the CDR3 DNA reads TGCAGTGCTACCCAGGGAAGCAATGAGCAGTTCTTC.

This clonotype showed up just a few times. The chain couples TRBV25-1 to TRBJ2-1, with D perhaps TRBD2 (5 bases). CDR1 is MGHDK and CDR2 is SYGVNS in the germline V gene. The CDR3 is 12 residues long. Trimming cost V 6 bases and J 6 bases, with 9 bases left between them. The CDR3 nucleotides read TGTGCCAGCAGCAGGACTGCCAATGAGCAGTTCTTC. Translated, it gives CASSRTANEQFF.

The rearrangement uses TRBV7-9 and TRBJ1-2; D remains ambiguous. Trimming cost V 1 base and J 2 bases, with 11 bases left between them. The CDR3 is 15 residues long. Germline V gene sequence: CDR1 SEHNR, CDR2 FQNEAQ (reference sequence). CDR3 coding DNA: TGTGCCAGCAGCTTAGTCCCGCTACCCAACTATGGCTACACCTTC. This sequence encodes CASSLVPLPNYGYTF.

The chain combines TRBV6-5 with TRBJ1-6; perhaps TRBD1 as D (5 bases). Per the germline V gene, CDR1 is MNHEY and CDR2 is SVGAGI. V lost 6 bases and J 14 bases, leaving 26 bases between the germline ends. This CDR3 is 16 amino acids long. For the CDR3, the DNA is TGTGCCAGCAGCCTTACCGGGGACTTAAGAATTCAGGCCCTCCACTTT. Its translation is CASSLTGDLRIQALHF.

V gene TRBV4-2 combines with J gene TRBJ1-4; D is unclear. V shed 1 base and J shed 4 bases, with 16 bases lying between them. Germline V lookup: CDR1 LGHNA, CDR2 YNFKEQ. The CDR3 length is 17 residues. Written as DNA, the CDR3 is TGTGCCAGCAGCCAAGCCCTAGGGCCGGCGTTTAATGAAAAACTGTTTTTT. Translated, it gives CASSQALGPAFNEKLFF.

The table lists this clonotype with a few counts. The chain couples TRBV18 to TRBJ1-2; maybe TRBD1 (6 bases). CDR1 is KGHSH, CDR2 LQKENI, per germline. This CDR3 comprises 15 residues. Trimming shortened V by 6 bases and J by 3 bases, and 17 bases separated the two germline ends. CDR3 nucleotide sequence: TGTGCCAGCTCCGCATATGGACAGAGTTACTATGGCTACACCTTC. This gives the protein CASSAYGQSYYGYTF.

The chain carries TRBV11-2 and TRBJ1-2, with D maybe TRBD1 (6 bases). Germline CDR1 is SGHAT and CDR2 is FQNNGV. The V gene lost 1 base and the J gene lost 0 bases, with 9 bases spanning the gap. The CDR3 covers 15 residues. In nucleotides, the CDR3 is TGTGCCAGCAGCTTAGTCAGGGGCCCTAACTATGGCTACACCTTC. This sequence encodes CASSLVRGPNYGYTF.

This chain joins TRBV29-1 and TRBJ2-1; the D call may be TRBD1 or TRBD2 (5 bases each). V lost 5 bases and J 0 bases, leaving 11 bases between the germline ends. Germline CDR1 and CDR2: SQVTM and ANQGSEA. The CDR3 has 14 residues. DNA for the CDR3: TGCAGCGTTCGGATAGGGACCTCCTACAATGAGCAGTTCTTC. It is translated as CSVRIGTSYNEQFF.

This clonotype was detected a few times. The J gene is TRBJ1-6, the V gene TRBV6-6; 9 nucleotides agree with TRBD1. J was trimmed by 8 bases and V by 5 bases; bases with no gene match: 7. The germline V gene encodes CDR1 MNHNY and CDR2 SVGAGI (reference sequence). The CDR3 totals 15 residues. The DNA for the CDR3 is TGTGCCAGCAGTGCGATACAGGGGGCGTATTCACCCCTCCACTTT. Protein sequence: CASSAIQGAYSPLHF.

V is TRBV10-2 and J is TRBJ1-6; 7 bases are a match to TRBD1. V dropped 5 bases and J dropped 0; count of bases not matched to a gene: 4. The CDR3 loop spans 16 amino acids. The germline V gene encodes CDR1 WSHSY and CDR2 SAAADI. The CDR3 here is CASSLDRSSYNSPLHF. Here the CDR3 DNA reads TGCGCCAGCAGTTTGGACAGGAGCTCCTATAATTCACCCCTCCACTTT.

This clonotype showed up just a few times. This chain uses TRBV7-8 with TRBJ2-3; TRBD2 matches 11 bases. With 5 bases clipped from V and 0 bases from J, the junction kept 10 bases outside the gene matches. CDR1 is SGHVS and CDR2 is FQNEAQ in the germline V gene. There are 18 residues in the CDR3. The CDR3 protein is CASSALVAGGFSTDTQYF. CDR3 bases: TGTGCCAGCAGCGCGCTGGTAGCGGGGGGGTTTAGCACAGATACGCAGTATTTT.

The rearrangement links TRBV4-3 to TRBJ2-7, with D maybe TRBD1 (6 bases). Germline assignment: CDR1 LGHNA and CDR2 YSLEER. The CDR3 covers 16 residues. The germline V and J ends were trimmed by 0 bases and 5 bases, with 17 bases remaining between them. CDR3 coding DNA: TGCGCCAGCAGCCAAGATTGGGAACGACAGGTTCACGAGCAGTACTTC. This translates into CASSQDWERQVHEQYF.

In the case of this clonotype: An end of the junction differs from the germline gene, which may be a read error. This chain links TRBV5-1 with TRBJ2-7; TRBD2 aligns across 10 bases. CDR1 and CDR2 (germline): SGHRS, YFSETQ. CDR3 length: 13 residues. The CDR3 sequence is CANSPGLAYEQYF. CDR3 bases: TGCGCCAACAGCCCGGGACTAGCGTACGAGCAGTACTTC.

This clonotype was counted only a few times. V gene TRBV29-1 combines with J gene TRBJ2-7, with D perhaps matching TRBD1 (6 bases). Trimming took 4 bases from V and 7 from J, leaving 14 bases between them. The CDR3 extends over 12 amino acids. The germline V gene encodes CDR1 SQVTM and CDR2 ANQGSEA. The CDR3 reads CSVVYQGWEQYF. The CDR3 bases are TGCAGCGTTGTATATCAGGGGTGGGAGCAGTACTTC.

V gene TRBV11-2 combines with J gene TRBJ2-7, with TRBD2 matching over 9 bases. The CDR3 is 14 amino acids. Germline trimming cut 0 bases from V and 10 bases from J; bases unmatched to any gene: 7. Germline CDR1 SGHAT, CDR2 FQNNGV. As DNA, the CDR3 is TGTGCCAGCAGCTTAGAACCCACTAGCGGGCAACAGTACTTC. Protein product: CASSLEPTSGQQYF.

The chain joins TRBV30 to TRBJ1-2, with D maybe TRBD1 (6 bases). This CDR3 is 11 amino acids long. The germline CDR1 and CDR2 sequences are GTSNPN and SVGIG (reference sequence). V was clipped by 3 bases and J by 6 bases, with 8 bases between them. CDR3 DNA sequence: TGTGCCTGGAGCGGGGGGCATGGCTACACCTTC. Encoded protein: CAWSGGHGYTF.

The sample holds a few counts of this clonotype. DNA of the CDR3: TGTGCCAGCAGCGTAGTGGTCGGGGAGCTGTTTTTT. This translates into CASSVVVGELFF. The genes are TRBV9 and TRBJ2-2; D is uncertain. Trimming shortened V by 0 bases and J by 7 bases, and 4 bases separated the two germline ends. Germline V lookup: CDR1 SGDLS, CDR2 YYNGEE. CDR3 length: 12 amino acids.

The rearrangement joins TRBV4-3 to TRBJ2-2; 7 bases match TRBD1. Unmatched junction bases numbered 10, after V lost 4 bases and J lost 5 bases. The CDR3 is made up of 16 amino acids. Looked up from germline, CDR1 is LGHNA and CDR2 is YSLEER. The CDR3 DNA sequence: TGCGCCAGCAGCCGACAAGTGACAGGGAATACCGGGGAGCTGTTTTTT. Translated: CASSRQVTGNTGELFF.